Below are 18 T cell receptor beta chains sequenced from a single sample in a study of beta chain features in type 1 diabetes. The study reverse transcribed the entire isolated RNA, so it sequenced expressed TCRB transcripts. Sequencing used immunoSEQ multiplex PCR; TCRdb keeps in-frame clones, though not all of them. Of 860,000 or so clones listed, 15% to 20% were seen once; the top ten hold about 0.025%. Sequenced sample: naive CD4+ T cells from blood. The receptors come from a young woman in good health.

This clone came up a few times. V gene TRBV9 combines with J gene TRBJ2-7; 7 bases agree with TRBD2. Losses at the gene ends were 4 bases for V and 0 bases for J; bases not matched to a gene: 4. CDR1 and CDR2 (germline): SGDLS, YYNGEE. The CDR3 contains 14 residues. CDR3 coding DNA: TGTGCCAGCAGCACAACTAGCGTCTCCTACGAGCAGTACTTC. This translates into CASSTTSVSYEQYF.

This clone was observed a few times. The chain carries TRBV13 and TRBJ2-1; no reliable D call. CDR1 is PRHDT and CDR2 is FYEKMQ in the germline V gene (reference sequence). There are 16 residues in the CDR3. Between the trimmed V and J ends, which lost 5 bases and 0 bases, there was a span of 14 bases. The CDR3 region is CASSAYYPSSYNEQFF. CDR3 nucleotides: TGTGCCAGCAGCGCATACTACCCTAGCTCCTACAATGAGCAGTTCTTC.

V usage is TRBV19 and J usage is TRBJ2-5, with D perhaps TRBD1 (5 bases). The CDR3 consists of 14 residues. Germline assignment: CDR1 LNHDA and CDR2 SQIVND (reference sequence). V was trimmed by 5 bases and J by 5 bases, leaving 15 bases between them. CDR3 loop: CASSVTAGRETQYF. The CDR3 coding sequence is TGTGCCAGTAGTGTGACAGCCGGCAGGGAGACCCAGTACTTC. Drawing the rest from reference TRBV19 and TRBJ2-5, the complete variable domain is DGGITQSPKYLFRKEGQNVTLSCEQNLNHDAMYWYRQDPGQGLRLIYYSQIVNDFQKGDIAEGYSVSREKKESFPLTVTSAQKNPTAFYLCASSVTAGRETQYFGPGTRLLVL.

The chain is built from TRBV29-1 and TRBJ2-2; TRBD2 matches at 13 bases. Germline-derived CDR1 and CDR2 are SQVTM and ANQGSEA. The CDR3 totals 14 residues. The V gene end was trimmed by 6 bases and the J gene end by 6 bases; junction bases not matched to a gene: 4. The CDR3 nucleotides read TGCAGCGTAGAGACTAGCGGGAGGCCCGGGGAGCTGTTTTTT. This sequence encodes CSVETSGRPGELFF.

CDR3 DNA: TGTGCCAGCAGCTGGTACGAGGGGTATGGAATTACTGAAGCTTTCTTT. Translating it yields CASSWYEGYGITEAFF. The chain has TRBV5-6 and TRBJ1-1; perhaps TRBD1 as D (5 bases). The ends were cut back, 3 bases at V and 5 bases at J, with 20 bases in the middle. Germline loops: CDR1 SGHDT, CDR2 YYEEEE. The CDR3 length is 16 residues.

The chain employs TRBV15 and TRBJ2-1, with TRBD1 identical over 7 bases. The length of the CDR3 is 17 residues. Germline V gene sequence: CDR1 LNHNV, CDR2 YYDKDF (reference sequence). Trimming removed 3 bases from V and 4 bases from J; junction bases left unmatched: 12. The CDR3 DNA sequence: TGTGCCACCAGCAGCGACAGAACAGGGGACCGATACAATGAGCAGTTCTTC. Translation gives CATSSDRTGDRYNEQFF.

This clone turned up a few times. The chain uses TRBV9 and TRBJ2-5; 8 nucleotides align to TRBD1. The germline V gene encodes CDR1 SGDLS and CDR2 YYNGEE. The CDR3 totals 16 residues. Unmatched junction bases numbered 9, after V lost 0 bases and J lost 5 bases. CDR3 coding DNA: TGTGCCAGCAGCGTAGGGAGGTCAGGGGGCGGCGAGACCCAGTACTTC. The encoded protein is CASSVGRSGGGETQYF. Complete variable domain (other parts from reference TRBV9 and TRBJ2-5): DSGVTQTPKHLITATGQRVTLRCSPRSGDLSVYWYQQSLDQGLQFLIQYYNGEERAKGNILERFSAQQFPDLHSELNLSSLELGDSALYFCASSVGRSGGGETQYFGPGTRLLVL.

This clone has only a few counts. The chain uses TRBV7-2 and TRBJ2-3; 11 nucleotides align to TRBD2. CDR1 is SGHTA, CDR2 FQGNSA, per germline. The V and J ends lost 6 bases and 2 bases, in that order; junction bases with no gene match: 13. This CDR3 is built from 18 residues. As DNA, the CDR3 is TGTGCCAGCAGTCTAGGGTTGGGACTAGCGGTTTACACAGATACGCAGTATTTT. Translating gives CASSLGLGLAVYTDTQYF.

V gene TRBV7-9 combines with J gene TRBJ2-7; D uncertain. V shed 1 base and J shed 5 bases, with 12 bases lying between them. The germline gives CDR1 SEHNR, CDR2 FQNEAQ (reference sequence). This CDR3 is 14 amino acids long. CDR3 DNA sequence: TGTGCCAGCAGCTTAGGACTTCTTATCGACGAGCAGTACTTC. This sequence encodes CASSLGLLIDEQYF.

A few counts support this clone. In the same sample, other DNA sequences code for this CDR3. The chain is built from TRBV19 and TRBJ2-6; D unresolved. This CDR3 has 15 residues. V lost 1 base and J 0 bases, leaving 4 bases between the germline ends. Looked up from germline, CDR1 is LNHDA and CDR2 is SQIVND (reference sequence). The CDR3 reads CASSIGSSGANVLTF. CDR3 bases: TGTGCCAGTAGTATAGGTAGCTCTGGGGCCAACGTCCTGACTTTC.

This clone was observed a handful of times. V gene TRBV2 combines with J gene TRBJ1-1; D is uncertain. The germline gives CDR1 SNHLY, CDR2 FYNNEI. Trimming took 6 bases from V and 0 from J, leaving 11 bases between them. This CDR3 is 14 amino acids long. Written as DNA, the CDR3 is TGTGCCAGCAGGACGGGCACAATGAACACTGAAGCTTTCTTT. Amino acids: CASRTGTMNTEAFF.

The chain has TRBV7-3 and TRBJ1-2; 9 bases align to TRBD1. Germline-derived CDR1 and CDR2 are SGHTA and FQGTGA. CDR3 size: 13 residues. The ends lost 5 bases at V and 8 bases at J; junction bases unmatched: 6. The CDR3 reads CASSPYRGRGYTF. DNA for the CDR3: TGTGCCAGCAGCCCATACAGGGGGCGAGGCTACACCTTC. Variable domain in full (rest from reference TRBV7-3 and TRBJ1-2): GAGVSQTPSNKVTEKGKYVELRCDPISGHTALYWYRQSLGQGPEFLIYFQGTGAADDSGLPNDRFFAVRPEGSVSTLKIQRTERGDSAVYLCASSPYRGRGYTFGSGTRLTVV.

V usage is TRBV5-4 and J usage is TRBJ2-3, with D perhaps matching TRBD2 (6 bases). The germline CDR1 and CDR2 sequences are SGHNT and YYREEE (reference sequence). This CDR3 comprises 15 residues. Trimming left V 4 bases short and J 0 bases short, with 12 bases between. The CDR3 loop is CASSPKSGSTDTQYF. As DNA, the CDR3 is TGTGCCAGCAGCCCGAAAAGCGGGAGCACAGATACGCAGTATTTT.

This clone was seen a handful of times. The genes are TRBV29-1 and TRBJ2-1; 10 bases map to TRBD2. Trimming cost V 3 bases and J 0 bases; bases outside gene matches: 11. Germline V CDR1 and CDR2: SQVTM, ANQGSEA. The CDR3 length is 18 residues. CDR3: CSVDGLAGAEGSYNEQFF. The CDR3 nucleotides are TGCAGCGTTGACGGCCTAGCGGGAGCGGAAGGCTCCTACAATGAGCAGTTCTTC.

The chain has TRBV6-5 and TRBJ1-5; D gene unclear. The V gene lost 9 bases and the J gene lost 0 bases, with 9 bases spanning the gap. The CDR3 length is 13 residues. Germline loops: CDR1 MNHEY, CDR2 SVGAGI. CDR3 in DNA: TGTGCCAGTCGCAGTTATAGCAATCAGCCCCAGCATTTT. This encodes CASRSYSNQPQHF.

V usage is TRBV19 and J usage is TRBJ2-1; D gene unclear. The CDR3 loop spans 14 amino acids. The germline V gene encodes CDR1 LNHDA and CDR2 SQIVND (reference sequence). The V and J ends lost 6 bases and 10 bases respectively, with 19 bases between them. The CDR3 loop reads CASSATTRLNEQFF. The DNA for the CDR3 is TGTGCCAGTAGCGCTACTACCCGACTCAACGAGCAGTTCTTC.

This clone showed up just a few times. The sample has other DNA sequences that encode this CDR3 too. The chain employs TRBV28 and TRBJ2-7, with 12 bases fitting TRBD2. Germline CDR1 MDHEN, CDR2 SYDVKM. The CDR3 covers 15 residues. J lost 1 base, V lost 3 bases, and 1 base had no gene match. The CDR3 nucleotides read TGTGCCAGCAGTTTCGGGACTAGCGGGTCCTACGAGCAGTACTTC. Translating it yields CASSFGTSGSYEQYF. Drawing the rest from reference TRBV28 and TRBJ2-7, the complete variable domain is DVKVTQSSRYLVKRTGEKVFLECVQDMDHENMFWYRQDPGLGLRLIYFSYDVKMKEKGDIPEGYSVSREKKERFSLILESASTNQTSMYLCASSFGTSGSYEQYFGPGTRLTVT.

This clone was counted many times. This chain joins TRBV15 and TRBJ2-2; D possibly corresponds to TRBD2 (5 bases). V lost 5 bases and J lost 6, with 13 bases in between. The CDR3 length is 14 residues. Germline CDR1 reads LNHNV; CDR2 reads YYDKDF (reference sequence). In DNA form, the CDR3 reads TGTGCCACCAGCCTGCGGAGGTCGTCCGGGGAGCTGTTTTTT. Amino acid sequence: CATSLRRSSGELFF.